This T cell receptor beta chain was retrieved from a study of molecular identifiers for immune sequencing clone quantification. Study details: Replicate RNA came from about 19,000 or 110,000 naive CD8 cells and was split five ways, and four parts were sequenced.

Previously described methods with listed TCR primers produced the bulk TCR libraries. TCRdb redid the calling of the PCR reads with MiXCR, one entry per CDR3 protein. The repertoire holds about 97,000 distinct CDR3 sequences, roughly 26% seen once, with around 1% in the top ten. V lost 7 bases, J lost 14 bases, and 20 bases stayed unmatched. This CDR3 is built from 14 residues. Germline V CDR1 and CDR2: SGHTS, YDEGEE. On this clonotype itself: Given a much more abundant clone one base away, this may be a read error.

When naive CD8 T cells were sorted, they were gated as CD8+CD4-CCR7+CD45RA+. The specimen was naive CD8+ T cells from blood, with Jurkat cell RNA spiked in. Subset in this sample: FACS-sorted CD8+CD4-CCR7+CD45RA+ naive T cells. The TCR comes from a human donor in good health. Some libraries in this study had Jurkat cell RNA spiked in. The J gene is TRBJ1-1, the V gene TRBV5-8; 7 nucleotides line up with TRBD1. CDR3 coding DNA: TGTGCCAGCTCTCTCGAGGGGGCGGACACAGAAGTCTTCTTT. Translation: CASSLEGADTEVFF.